Shown below are 21 T cell receptor beta chains from a single sample sequenced in a study of identical twins. TCRdb reprocessed the 5' RACE reads with MiXCR, giving one entry per CDR3 protein. The sample yields fewer than 900,000 distinct CDR3 sequences, less than 25% seen once. A further study also used this sample, focusing on T cells expressing NK-cell markers.

The sequenced material came from PBMCs. Receptors were obtained from a woman aged 18 to 35 in good health.

The rearrangement uses TRBV6-1 and TRBJ1-1, with D perhaps TRBD1 (6 bases). The CDR3 is made up of 13 amino acids. The V and J ends lost 6 bases and 3 bases respectively, with 11 bases between them. Germline V gives CDR1 MNHNS, CDR2 SASEGT. CDR3 amino acids: CASRQGLDTEAFF. CDR3 DNA sequence: TGTGCCAGCAGACAGGGTTTGGACACTGAAGCTTTCTTT.

This CDR3 is CASRQLAGGYNEQFF. CDR3 DNA sequence: TGTGCCAGCAGGCAATTAGCGGGGGGTTACAATGAGCAGTTCTTC. V and J are TRBV11-3 and TRBJ2-1, with 10 bases that match TRBD2. Germline V gives CDR1 SGHNT, CDR2 YENEEA. The CDR3 consists of 15 residues. V dropped 6 bases and J dropped 4; count of bases not matched to a gene: 6. Supplemented by reference TRBV11-3 and TRBJ2-1, the full variable domain reads EAGVVQSPRYKIIEKKQPVAFWCNPISGHNTLYWYLQNLGQGPELLIRYENEEAVDDSQLPKDRFSAERLKGVDSTLKIQPAELGDSAVYLCASRQLAGGYNEQFFGPGTRLTVL.

The table lists this clonotype with a few counts. The V and J genes are TRBV6-1 and TRBJ2-7; no firm D call. This CDR3 is built from 13 residues. Germline V gene sequence: CDR1 MNHNS, CDR2 SASEGT. Trimming shortened V by 6 bases and J by 2 bases, and 11 bases separated the two germline ends. The CDR3 protein is CASRSSSTYEQYF. The CDR3 DNA reads TGTGCCAGCAGGTCAAGTTCCACCTACGAGCAGTACTTC.

This clonotype was recorded a few times. CDR3 DNA sequence: TGCGCCAGCAGCTTGGCAGGGGACAGCACCGGGGAGCTGTTTTTT. Translated: CASSLAGDSTGELFF. This chain links TRBV5-1 with TRBJ2-2, with 7 bases lining up with TRBD1. Germline CDR1 SGHRS, CDR2 YFSETQ. J lost 4 bases, V lost 0 bases, and 3 bases had no gene match. The CDR3 is 15 amino acids.

This clonotype was seen ten or more times. This chain uses TRBV12-3 or TRBV12-4 with TRBJ1-2, with 7 bases aligning to TRBD1. The CDR3 extends over 14 amino acids. V lost 6 bases, J lost 4 bases, and 8 bases stayed unmatched. CDR3 DNA sequence: TGTGCCAGCAGCACTACCGGGACAGTCTATGGCTACACCTTC. This gives the protein CASSTTGTVYGYTF.

This rearrangement joins TRBV12-3 or TRBV12-4 to TRBJ2-1, with 13 bases matching TRBD2. After removal of 3 bases from V and 4 bases from J, the junction contained 3 bases not matched to a gene. The CDR3 consists of 16 residues. The CDR3 nucleotides are TGTGCCAGCAGTTTTCCGGGACTAGCGGGGTACAATGAGCAGTTCTTC. As protein: CASSFPGLAGYNEQFF.

This clonotype was seen repeatedly, ten times or more. V and J are TRBV20-1 and TRBJ1-1; the D gene is possibly TRBD1 (5 bases). CDR3 length: 14 residues. Trimming took 6 bases from V and 1 from J, leaving 15 bases between them. Germline V gives CDR1 DFQATT, CDR2 SNEGSKA (reference sequence). The CDR3 DNA is TGCAGTGCCAAAGAAAGCGACAGGAACACTGAAGCTTTCTTT. This codes for CSAKESDRNTEAFF.

The chain employs TRBV6-1 and TRBJ2-5; D possibly uses TRBD1 or TRBD2 (5 bases each). The CDR3 runs to 14 residues. Deletions cut 6 bases from V and 5 bases from J, with 16 bases between. Germline assignment: CDR1 MNHNS and CDR2 SASEGT. The DNA of the CDR3 is TGTGCCAGCAGCCCGGGGCTGGGTGGCGAGACCCAGTACTTC. Translation: CASSPGLGGETQYF.

This clonotype turned up a few times. The chain combines TRBV29-1 with TRBJ2-7; TRBD1 aligns across 8 bases. CDR3 length: 14 residues. Germline values: CDR1 SQVTM, CDR2 ANQGSEA. J lost 3 bases, V lost 7 bases, and 11 bases had no gene match. The CDR3 DNA follows: TGCAGCGCCACCCCCGGGACAGGAAGCTACGAGCAGTACTTC. This sequence encodes CSATPGTGSYEQYF.

This clonotype came up a few times. CDR3 protein: CASSSGTSGGREQYF. The DNA of the CDR3 is TGTGCCAGCAGCTCGGGGACTAGCGGGGGCCGCGAGCAGTACTTC. V and J are TRBV7-2 and TRBJ2-7; 14 nucleotides match TRBD2. J was trimmed by 6 bases and V by 4 bases; bases with no gene match: 5. This CDR3 comprises 15 residues. CDR1 SGHTA and CDR2 FQGNSA come from the germline V gene.

In this sample, this clonotype turned up a few times. The chain combines TRBV27 with TRBJ2-7; 13 bases agree with TRBD2. Germline V gene lookup returns CDR1 MNHEY and CDR2 SMNVEV (reference sequence). There are 15 residues in the CDR3. V was clipped by 5 bases and J by 7 bases; unmatched bases: 8. The CDR3 region is CASSEGLAGTREQYF. The DNA of the CDR3 is TGTGCCAGCAGTGAGGGACTAGCGGGAACTAGGGAGCAGTACTTC.

This clonotype was recorded a few times. The chain uses TRBV20-1 and TRBJ1-4; D is unresolved. V was clipped by 3 bases and J by 5 bases, with 10 bases between them. Germline V gives CDR1 DFQATT, CDR2 SNEGSKA (reference sequence). The CDR3 is 13 amino acids. CDR3: CSASRTVNEKLFF. As DNA, the CDR3 is TGCAGTGCTAGCAGGACGGTGAATGAAAAACTGTTTTTT.

This clonotype was recorded many times. This chain links TRBV20-1 with TRBJ2-3, with TRBD2 matching 14 bases. The CDR3 runs 16 residues. Germline CDR1 reads DFQATT; CDR2 reads SNEGSKA (reference sequence). V dropped 5 bases and J dropped 3; count of bases not matched to a gene: 7. CDR3 DNA: TGCAGTGCTGGATCGACTAGCGGGAGGGCTACAGATACGCAGTATTTT. Protein: CSAGSTSGRATDTQYF.

This clonotype was seen a handful of times. V gene TRBV19 combines with J gene TRBJ1-4; TRBD1 aligns across 7 bases. V gave up 9 bases and J gave up 6 bases; unmatched junction bases: 7. Looked up from germline, CDR1 is LNHDA and CDR2 is SQIVND (reference sequence). CDR3 length equals 13 residues. CDR3 amino acids: CASRDRRYEKLFF. The CDR3 coding sequence is TGTGCCAGCCGGGACAGACGATATGAAAAACTGTTTTTT.

The chain joins TRBV12-5 to TRBJ1-2; D possibly corresponds to TRBD1 (6 bases). Germline V gene data show CDR1 as LGHNT and CDR2 as FRNRAP. CDR3 size: 14 residues. The V end was cut by 3 bases, the J end by 0 bases, with 8 bases between. CDR3 protein: CASGFGGPNYGYTF. The DNA for the CDR3 is TGTGCTAGTGGTTTCGGGGGGCCTAACTATGGCTACACCTTC.

This clonotype showed up just a few times. The chain carries TRBV9 and TRBJ1-5; D is ambiguous. Per the germline V gene, CDR1 is SGDLS and CDR2 is YYNGEE. The CDR3 length is 13 residues. The germline V and J ends were trimmed by 10 bases and 3 bases, with 14 bases remaining between them. The CDR3 protein is CAPQAGVNQPQHF. The CDR3 DNA reads as TGTGCCCCCCAGGCCGGGGTCAATCAGCCCCAGCATTTT.

This clonotype was seen more than once but under ten times. The V and J genes are TRBV7-9 and TRBJ1-4, with 7 bases matching TRBD1. The CDR3 has 16 amino acids. Germline values: CDR1 SEHNR, CDR2 FQNEAQ (reference sequence). Trimming at V came to 6 bases and at J to 3 bases, leaving 10 bases not matched to a gene. The CDR3 sequence is CASSLGTVTPNEKLFF. The CDR3 DNA reads as TGTGCCAGCAGTCTCGGGACAGTCACTCCTAATGAAAAACTGTTTTTT.

This clonotype was seen more than once but under ten times. V and J are TRBV5-1 and TRBJ2-3; tentatively, D is TRBD1 or TRBD2 (6 bases each). The CDR3 totals 13 residues. Germline-derived CDR1 and CDR2 are SGHRS and YFSETQ. V was trimmed by 4 bases and J by 5 bases, leaving 11 bases between them. The CDR3 nucleotides are TGCGCCAGCAGCCCACAGGGAGGAGATACGCAGTATTTT. Its protein product is CASSPQGGDTQYF.

This chain uses TRBV21-1 with TRBJ1-2; whether TRBD1, the table's D call, matches the DNA was not checked. TRBV21-1 is classified as a pseudogene. CDR3 length: 16 amino acids. The DNA of the CDR3 is TGTGCCAGCAGCGGACGGACAGAGGTGTTTCACTATGGCTACACCTTC. Translated: CASSGRTEVFHYGYTF.

This clonotype was detected only a few times. The chain carries TRBV5-6 and TRBJ1-2, with 11 nucleotides matching TRBD1. V was clipped by 4 bases and J by 6 bases; unmatched bases: 5. Germline CDR1 reads SGHDT; CDR2 reads YYEEEE. The CDR3 length is 14 residues. CDR3 coding DNA: TGTGCCAGCAGCGGACAGGGGGCTCCAAATGGCTACACCTTC. Its protein is CASSGQGAPNGYTF.

A few counts support this clonotype. The rearrangement uses TRBV7-9 and TRBJ1-4; a weak D match, TRBD1 (6 bases). V lost 6 bases and J lost 4, with 12 bases in between. The CDR3 is 14 residues long. Germline V gene lookup returns CDR1 SEHNR and CDR2 FQNEAQ (reference sequence). In nucleotides, the CDR3 is TGTGCCAGCAGTACGACAGGATTTAATGAAAAACTGTTTTTT. The encoded protein is CASSTTGFNEKLFF. The whole variable domain, remainder taken from reference TRBV7-9 and TRBJ1-4, is DTGVSQNPRHKITKRGQNVTFRCDPISEHNRLYWYRQTLGQGPEFLTYFQNEAQLEKSRLLSDRFSAERPKGSFSTLEIQRTEQGDSAMYLCASSTTGFNEKLFFGSGTQLSVL.